The subject of this entry is one T cell receptor beta chain. As yet, its antigen is unknown. Using triplicate sorts, some 320,000 cells were collected each time from every CD8+ T cell subset. Through 5' RACE with UMI labels, the TRB cDNA libraries were prepared. With the 5' RACE reads reprocessed, TCRdb shows one record per CDR3 protein and no DNA. The table lists more than 80,000 distinct CDR3 sequences, with 0.38% in the top ten. The sample belongs to a study of CXCR3-negative and CXCR3-positive naive CD8 T cells. Study background: The TRB read total, 120 million to 150 million, broke down to about 1.5 +/- 0.3 million reads per library. Overall study results and limits: PBMCs showed partially decreased CXCR3 expression after cryopreservation, and most assays used fresh PBMCs. Much lower diversity was found in memory CD8+ cells, while both naive subsets had comparably high diversity. In CXCR3-positive naive cells, the TRB CDR3s were more hydrophobic than in CXCR3-negative naive cells.

CDR1 and CDR2 from the germline V gene are SGHRS and YFSETQ. CDR3 length: 12 residues. The sequence derives from a human donor in good health. Some clones in this sample may be carry-over from other donors' samples. Sequences were obtained from naive CXCR3+ CD8+ T cells from blood. As for subset: CD45RO-CCR7+CD27+CD95- naive CD8+ T cells expressing CXCR3 (TNR3+). This chain connects TRBV5-1 to TRBJ1-2. The CDR3 is CASSLGTEGYTF.